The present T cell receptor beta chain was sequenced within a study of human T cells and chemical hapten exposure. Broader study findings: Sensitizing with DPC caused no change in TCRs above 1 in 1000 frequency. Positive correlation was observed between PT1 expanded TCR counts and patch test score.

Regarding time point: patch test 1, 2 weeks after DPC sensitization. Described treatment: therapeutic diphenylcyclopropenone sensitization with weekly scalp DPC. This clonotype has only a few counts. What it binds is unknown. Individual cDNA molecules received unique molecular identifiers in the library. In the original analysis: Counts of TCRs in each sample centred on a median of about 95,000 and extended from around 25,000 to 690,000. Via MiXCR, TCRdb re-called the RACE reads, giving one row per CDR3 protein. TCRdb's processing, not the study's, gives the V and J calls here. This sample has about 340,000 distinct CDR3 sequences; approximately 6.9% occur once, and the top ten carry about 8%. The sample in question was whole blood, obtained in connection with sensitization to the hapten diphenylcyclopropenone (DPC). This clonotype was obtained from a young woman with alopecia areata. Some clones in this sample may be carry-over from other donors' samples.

CDR3 amino acids: CAISEPAGSLGANVLTF. The CDR3 bases are TGTGCCATCAGTGAGCCGGCAGGGTCCCTCGGGGCCAACGTCCTGACTTTC. The chain carries TRBV10-3 and TRBJ2-6; possibly TRBD1 for D (5 bases). The CDR3 totals 17 residues. Trimming removed 2 bases at V and 4 bases at J, with 15 bases between. The germline gives CDR1 ENHRY, CDR2 SYGVKD.